This TCR beta chain was observed in a study of blood T cell repertoires in COVID-19 (TCRdb year 2020). Regarding the research as a whole: Collaborator samples came from the United States, Italy and Spain and covered acute and convalescent phases of COVID-19. Samples came from the ongoing ImmuneRACE study (first 160 participants) plus 1,254 subjects from 6 global collaborators. The material from the prospective study consisted of cDNA or gDNA derived from T cells, B-cell-depleted T cells, or PBMCs. A freely available public database, intended as a resource for researchers studying the immune response to SARS-CoV-2, is where the repertoires were released. Subjects who had been exposed to COVID-19, were actively infected with it, or had recovered from it provided the deeply sampled blood TCRbeta repertoires that made up the dataset. Where HLA class I and class II types were available, the types were taken from metadata supplied by the sample provider, not from assay-based typing. A de-identified subject ID, COVID-19 status, age in years and sex were almost always included in the sample metadata. General study outcomes and caveats: The amount of clinical and demographic metadata varied by source and participant and was provided uncurated.

V drops 5 bases and J drops 9 bases, leaving 20 bases in between. CDR1 and CDR2, per the germline V gene (reference sequence), are SGHAT and FQDESV. From cysteine to phenylalanine, the CDR3 is 15 amino acids long. Only the CDR3 portion is preserved as DNA: 45 bases, with reading frame beginning at the first base. TCRbeta CDR3 regions were amplified from genomic DNA by means of the immunoSEQ Assay, a bias-controlled multiplex PCR. The authors' pipeline ran thus. The number of nucleated cells in each sample was estimated by amplification of reference gene primers within the assay. To quantify the absolute abundance of each unique TCRbeta CDR3 rearrangement, sequence reads were collapsed and filtered. For each sample, productive Simpson clonality was calculated by taking the square root of Simpson's diversity index across productive rearrangements. TCRdb took this table from immuneACCESS and kept in-frame rearrangements with V and J called. Such tables lack part of the clones; where checked against another copy, unresolved V genes explain under half of the gap, and the rest is unexplained. From that table come the V and J calls and clone size; the DNA was used to work out D and trimming. This sample gives fewer than 250,000 clones in total; approximately 82% of them show up just once. The ten largest make up 1.5% to 2% of the sample.

About this clone itself: Which antigen it targets is not known. Per-nucleotide qualities are absent, and no much larger clonotype sits a single base away.

Whole blood was collected in K2EDTA tubes by collaborating institutions according to the institutions' own protocols. For TCRbeta analysis, collaborators shipped samples as frozen whole blood, isolated PBMCs, or DNA extracted from either of those sample types. The chain is assembled from TRBV11-1 and TRBJ2-4; D gene: possibly TRBD1, on 6 matching bases. The sequencing input was peripheral blood. The sequence was obtained from a woman aged 80 or older with acute or convalescent COVID-19. The encoded CDR3 is CASSTGFLPDGIQYF. The DNA sequence is given as TGTGCCAGCAGCACAGGGTTTCTTCCCGATGGCATTCAGTACTTC.